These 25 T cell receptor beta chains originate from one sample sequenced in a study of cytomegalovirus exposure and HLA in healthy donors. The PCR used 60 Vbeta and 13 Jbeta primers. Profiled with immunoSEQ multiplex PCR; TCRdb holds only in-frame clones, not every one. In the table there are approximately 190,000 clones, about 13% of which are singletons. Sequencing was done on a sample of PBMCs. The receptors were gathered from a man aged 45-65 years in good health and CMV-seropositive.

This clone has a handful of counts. CDR3 in amino acids: CASSFMKGMNNEQFF. The CDR3 nucleotides read TGTGCCAGCAGCTTTATGAAGGGGATGAACAATGAGCAGTTCTTC. This chain connects TRBV11-3 to TRBJ2-1, with D possibly matching TRBD1 (5 bases). This CDR3 contains 15 residues. The V and J ends lost 3 bases and 5 bases respectively, with 14 bases between them. Germline CDR1 reads SGHNT; CDR2 reads YENEEA.

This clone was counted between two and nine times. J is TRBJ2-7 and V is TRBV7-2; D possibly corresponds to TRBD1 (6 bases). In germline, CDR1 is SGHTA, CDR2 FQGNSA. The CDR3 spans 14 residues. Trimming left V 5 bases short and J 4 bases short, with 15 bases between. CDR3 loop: CASSVEGGIYEQYV. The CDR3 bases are TGTGCCAGCAGCGTAGAAGGGGGAATTTACGAGCAGTACGTC.

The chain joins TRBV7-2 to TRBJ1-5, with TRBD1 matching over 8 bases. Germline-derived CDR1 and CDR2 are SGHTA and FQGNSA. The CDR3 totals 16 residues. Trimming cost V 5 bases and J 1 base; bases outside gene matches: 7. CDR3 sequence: CASSPQGALSNQPQHF. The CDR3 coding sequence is TGTGCCAGCAGCCCCCAGGGGGCGCTGAGCAATCAGCCCCAGCATTTT.

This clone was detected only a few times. This CDR3 is CASKEGLAPTDTQYF. In DNA form, the CDR3 reads TGTGCCAGCAAGGAGGGACTAGCGCCGACAGATACGCAGTATTTT. The chain recombines TRBV6-1 with TRBJ2-3; 10 bases align to TRBD2. V was clipped by 7 bases and J by 3 bases; unmatched bases: 7. Germline CDR1 reads MNHNS; CDR2 reads SASEGT. The CDR3 runs 15 residues.

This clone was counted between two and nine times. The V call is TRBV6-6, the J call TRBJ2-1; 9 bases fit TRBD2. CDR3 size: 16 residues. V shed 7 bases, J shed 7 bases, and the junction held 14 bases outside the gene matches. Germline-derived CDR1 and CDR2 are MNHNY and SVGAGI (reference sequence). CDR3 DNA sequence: TGTGCCAGCACCAAGGCTAGCGGGGCCTCGGTAAATGAGCAGTTCTTC. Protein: CASTKASGASVNEQFF.

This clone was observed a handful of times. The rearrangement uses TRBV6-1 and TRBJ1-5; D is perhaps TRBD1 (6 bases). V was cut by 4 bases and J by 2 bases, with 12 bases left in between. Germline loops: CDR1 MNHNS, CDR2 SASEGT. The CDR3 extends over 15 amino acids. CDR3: CASSVGWTGNQPQHF. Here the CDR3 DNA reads TGTGCCAGCAGTGTAGGCTGGACAGGCAATCAGCCCCAGCATTTT.

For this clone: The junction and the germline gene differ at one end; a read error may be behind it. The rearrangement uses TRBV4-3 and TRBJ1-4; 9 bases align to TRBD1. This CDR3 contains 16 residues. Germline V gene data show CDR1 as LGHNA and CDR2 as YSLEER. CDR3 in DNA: TGCGCCAGCAGCAAAGATCGAACAGGGGGCGACGAAAAACTGTTTTTT. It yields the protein CASSKDRTGGDEKLFF.

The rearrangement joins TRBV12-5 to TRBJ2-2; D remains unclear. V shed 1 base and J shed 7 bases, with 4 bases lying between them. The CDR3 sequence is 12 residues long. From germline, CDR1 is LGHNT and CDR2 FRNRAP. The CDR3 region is CASGLAIGELFF. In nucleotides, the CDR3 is TGTGCTAGTGGTTTGGCTATCGGGGAGCTGTTTTTT.

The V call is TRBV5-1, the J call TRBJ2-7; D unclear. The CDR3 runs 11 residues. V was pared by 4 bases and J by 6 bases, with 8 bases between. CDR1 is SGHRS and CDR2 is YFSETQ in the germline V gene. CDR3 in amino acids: CASSADTEQYF. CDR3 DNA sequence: TGCGCCAGCAGCGCAGACACCGAGCAGTACTTC.

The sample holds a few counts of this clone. The CDR3 spells CASTGGAANEKLFF. Here the CDR3 DNA reads TGTGCCAGCACGGGGGGGGCTGCTAATGAAAAACTGTTTTTT. The genes are TRBV6-5 and TRBJ1-4; maybe TRBD1 (6 bases). Trimming stripped 7 bases from V and 3 bases from J, with 12 bases between. Germline V gene lookup returns CDR1 MNHEY and CDR2 SVGAGI. This CDR3 contains 14 residues.

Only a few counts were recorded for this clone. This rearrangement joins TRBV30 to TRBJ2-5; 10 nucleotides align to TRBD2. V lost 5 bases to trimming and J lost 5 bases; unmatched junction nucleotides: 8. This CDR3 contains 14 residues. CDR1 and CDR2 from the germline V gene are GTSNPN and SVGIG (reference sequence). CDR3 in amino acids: CAWGSGGAGETQYF. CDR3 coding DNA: TGTGCCTGGGGGAGCGGGGGGGCCGGTGAGACCCAGTACTTC.

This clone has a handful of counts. CDR3 DNA: TGTGCAAGTCGCTTAGAACTCAGGGCCCCGGGCGAGCAGTACGTC. This sequence encodes CASRLELRAPGEQYV. The chain has TRBV12-2 and TRBJ2-7; the DNA was not used to check the table's D call, TRBD1. TRBV12-2 is given as a pseudogene. The CDR3 runs 15 residues.

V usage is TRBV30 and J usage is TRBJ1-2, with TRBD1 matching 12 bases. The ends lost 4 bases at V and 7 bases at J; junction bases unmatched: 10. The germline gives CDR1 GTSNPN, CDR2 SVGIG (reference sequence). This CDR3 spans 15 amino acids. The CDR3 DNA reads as TGTGCCTGGACCTTGGGGACAGGGGGCGGAAGTGGCTACACCTTC. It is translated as CAWTLGTGGGSGYTF.

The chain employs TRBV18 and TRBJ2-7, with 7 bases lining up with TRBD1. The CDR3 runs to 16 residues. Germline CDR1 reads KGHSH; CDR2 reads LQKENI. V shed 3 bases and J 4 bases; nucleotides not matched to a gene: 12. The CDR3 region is CASSPTVRGGRYEQYF. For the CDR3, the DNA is TGTGCCAGCTCACCGACGGTGAGAGGGGGCCGATACGAGCAGTACTTC.

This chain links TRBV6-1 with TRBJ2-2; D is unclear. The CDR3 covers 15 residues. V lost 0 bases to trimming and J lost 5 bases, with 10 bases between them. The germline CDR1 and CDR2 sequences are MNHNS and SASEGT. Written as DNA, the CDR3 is TGTGCCAGCAGTGAAGCCCTATCTTATACCGGGGAGCTGTTTTTT. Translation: CASSEALSYTGELFF.

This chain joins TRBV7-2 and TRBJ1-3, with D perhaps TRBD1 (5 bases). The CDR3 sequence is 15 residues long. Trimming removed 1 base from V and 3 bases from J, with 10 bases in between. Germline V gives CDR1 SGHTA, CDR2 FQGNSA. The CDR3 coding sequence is TGTGCCAGCAGCTTAGGGCCAGGGATTGGAAACACCATATATTTT. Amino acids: CASSLGPGIGNTIYF.

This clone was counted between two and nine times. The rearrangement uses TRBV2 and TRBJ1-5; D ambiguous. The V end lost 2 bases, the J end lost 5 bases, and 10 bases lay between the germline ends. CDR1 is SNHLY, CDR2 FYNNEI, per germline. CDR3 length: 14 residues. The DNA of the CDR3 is TGTGCCAGCAGTGAATTGAGTACGTATCAGCCCCAGCATTTT. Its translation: CASSELSTYQPQHF.

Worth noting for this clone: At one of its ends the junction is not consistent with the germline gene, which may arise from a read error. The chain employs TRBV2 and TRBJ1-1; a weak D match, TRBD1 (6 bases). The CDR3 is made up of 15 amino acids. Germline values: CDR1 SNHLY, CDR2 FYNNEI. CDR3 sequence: CASSELGQGNAEAFF. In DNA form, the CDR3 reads TGTGCCAGCAGTGAATTGGGGCAGGGGAACGCTGAAGCTTTCTTT.

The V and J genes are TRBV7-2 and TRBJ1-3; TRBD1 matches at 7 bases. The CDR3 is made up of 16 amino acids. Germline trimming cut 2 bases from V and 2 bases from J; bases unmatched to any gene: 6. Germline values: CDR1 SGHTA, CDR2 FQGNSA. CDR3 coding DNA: TGTGCCAGCAGCTTATATCACGGGACAGCTGGAAACACCATATATTTT. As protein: CASSLYHGTAGNTIYF.

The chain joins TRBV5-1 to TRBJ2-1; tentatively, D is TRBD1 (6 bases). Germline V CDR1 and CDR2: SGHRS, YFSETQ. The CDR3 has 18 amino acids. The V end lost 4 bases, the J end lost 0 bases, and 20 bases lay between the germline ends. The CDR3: CASSRNLGQPFSYNEQFF. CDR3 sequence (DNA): TGCGCCAGCAGCCGAAACCTCGGACAGCCATTCTCCTACAATGAGCAGTTCTTC.

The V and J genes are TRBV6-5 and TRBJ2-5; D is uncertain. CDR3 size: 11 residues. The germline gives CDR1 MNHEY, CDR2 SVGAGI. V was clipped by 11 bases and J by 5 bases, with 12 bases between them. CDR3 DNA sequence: TGTGCCGCCGGTCCACGGGAGACCCAGTACTTC. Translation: CAAGPRETQYF.

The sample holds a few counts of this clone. The CDR3 loop reads CASRLTGGAWNTEAFF. The CDR3 DNA sequence: TGTGCCAGCAGACTCACAGGGGGCGCTTGGAACACTGAAGCTTTCTTT. The chain links TRBV6-6 to TRBJ1-1; 9 nucleotides match TRBD1. This CDR3 comprises 16 residues. The germline V gene encodes CDR1 MNHNY and CDR2 SVGAGI (reference sequence). The V segment lost 6 bases and the J segment 1 base; nucleotides outside the gene matches: 9.

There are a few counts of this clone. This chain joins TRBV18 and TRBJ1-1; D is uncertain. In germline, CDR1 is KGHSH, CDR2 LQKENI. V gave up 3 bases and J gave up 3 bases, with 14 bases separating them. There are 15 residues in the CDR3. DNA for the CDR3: TGTGCCAGCTCACCCGGAGTCCGGTCGGACACTGAAGCTTTCTTT. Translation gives CASSPGVRSDTEAFF. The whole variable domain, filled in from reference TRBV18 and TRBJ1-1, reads NAGVMQNPRHLVRRRGQEARLRCSPMKGHSHVYWYRQLPEEGLKFMVYLQKENIIDESGMPKERFSAEFPKEGPSILRIQQVVRGDSAAYFCASSPGVRSDTEAFFGQGTRLTVV.

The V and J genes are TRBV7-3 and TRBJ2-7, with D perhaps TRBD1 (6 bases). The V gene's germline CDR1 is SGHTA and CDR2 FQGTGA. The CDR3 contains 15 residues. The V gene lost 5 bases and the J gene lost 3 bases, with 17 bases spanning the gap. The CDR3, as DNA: TGTGCCAGCAGCCGCTGGGCAGGGGCTAACTACGAGCAGTACTTC. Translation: CASSRWAGANYEQYF.

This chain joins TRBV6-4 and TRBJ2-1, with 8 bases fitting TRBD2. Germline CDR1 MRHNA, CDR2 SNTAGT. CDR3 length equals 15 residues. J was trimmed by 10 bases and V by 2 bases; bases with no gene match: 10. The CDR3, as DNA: TGTGCCAGCAGTGACCGGGTAGCGGGGATAGTCGAGCAGTTCTTC. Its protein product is CASSDRVAGIVEQFF.